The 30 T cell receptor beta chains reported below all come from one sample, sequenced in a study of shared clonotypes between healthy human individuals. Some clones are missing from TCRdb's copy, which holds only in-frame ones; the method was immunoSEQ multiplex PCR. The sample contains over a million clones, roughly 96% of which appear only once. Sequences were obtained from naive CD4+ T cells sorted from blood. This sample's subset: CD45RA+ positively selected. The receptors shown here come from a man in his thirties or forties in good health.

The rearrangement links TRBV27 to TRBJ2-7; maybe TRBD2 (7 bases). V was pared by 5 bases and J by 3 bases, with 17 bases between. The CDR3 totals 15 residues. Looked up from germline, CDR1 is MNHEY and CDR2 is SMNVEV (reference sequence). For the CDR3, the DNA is TGTGCCAGCAGTAGGGGGGGGCCTATAGTCTACGAGCAGTACTTC. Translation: CASSRGGPIVYEQYF.

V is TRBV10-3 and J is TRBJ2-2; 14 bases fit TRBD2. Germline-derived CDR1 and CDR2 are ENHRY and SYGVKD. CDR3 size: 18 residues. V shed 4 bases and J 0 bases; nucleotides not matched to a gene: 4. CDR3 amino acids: CAISATSGRGANTGELFF. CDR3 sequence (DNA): TGTGCCATCAGTGCGACTAGCGGGAGGGGAGCGAACACCGGGGAGCTGTTTTTT.

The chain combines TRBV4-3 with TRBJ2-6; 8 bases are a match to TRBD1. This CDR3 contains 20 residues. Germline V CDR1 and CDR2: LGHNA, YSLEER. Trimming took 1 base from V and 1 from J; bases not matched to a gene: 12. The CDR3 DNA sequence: TGCGCCAGCAGCCAAGGGGGGTGGACAGGGAAAGTTTCTGGGGCCAACGTCCTGACTTTC. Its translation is CASSQGGWTGKVSGANVLTF.

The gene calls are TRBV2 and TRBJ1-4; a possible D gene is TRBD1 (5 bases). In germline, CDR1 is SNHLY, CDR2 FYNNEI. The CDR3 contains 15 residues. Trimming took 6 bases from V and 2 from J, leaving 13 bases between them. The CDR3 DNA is TGTGCCAGCAGCGTGGACACCAAGACTAATGAAAAACTGTTTTTT. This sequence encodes CASSVDTKTNEKLFF.

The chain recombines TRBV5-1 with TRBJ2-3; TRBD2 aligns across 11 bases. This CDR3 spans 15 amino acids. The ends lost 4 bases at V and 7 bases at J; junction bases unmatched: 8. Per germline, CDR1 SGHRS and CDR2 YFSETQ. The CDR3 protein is CASSVQGTSGYTQYF. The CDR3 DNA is TGCGCCAGCAGCGTGCAGGGGACTAGCGGCTATACGCAGTATTTT.

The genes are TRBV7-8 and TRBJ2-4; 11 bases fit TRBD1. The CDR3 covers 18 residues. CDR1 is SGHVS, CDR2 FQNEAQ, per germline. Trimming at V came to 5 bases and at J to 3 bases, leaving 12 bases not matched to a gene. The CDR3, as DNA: TGTGCCAGCAGCGACCGGGACAGGGGGTCTCTTGTCAAAAACATTCAGTACTTC. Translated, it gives CASSDRDRGSLVKNIQYF.

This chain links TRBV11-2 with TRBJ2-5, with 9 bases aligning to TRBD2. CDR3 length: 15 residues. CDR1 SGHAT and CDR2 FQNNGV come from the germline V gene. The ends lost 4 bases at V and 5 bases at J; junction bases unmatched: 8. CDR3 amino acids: CASSSLAGLYETQYF. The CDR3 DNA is TGTGCCAGCAGCTCCCTAGCGGGACTGTATGAGACCCAGTACTTC.

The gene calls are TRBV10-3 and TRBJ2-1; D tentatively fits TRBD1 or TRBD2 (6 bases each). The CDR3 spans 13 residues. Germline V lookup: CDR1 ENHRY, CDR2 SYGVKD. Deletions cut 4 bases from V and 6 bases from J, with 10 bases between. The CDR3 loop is CAISGGASNEQFF. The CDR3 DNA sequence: TGTGCCATCAGTGGGGGGGCCTCCAATGAGCAGTTCTTC.

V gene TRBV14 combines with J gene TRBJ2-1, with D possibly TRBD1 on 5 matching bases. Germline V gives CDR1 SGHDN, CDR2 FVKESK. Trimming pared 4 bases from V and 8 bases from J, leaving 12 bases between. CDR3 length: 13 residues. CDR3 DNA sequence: TGTGCCAGCAGCCGAAGGGGTATCGATGAGCAGTTCTTC. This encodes CASSRRGIDEQFF.

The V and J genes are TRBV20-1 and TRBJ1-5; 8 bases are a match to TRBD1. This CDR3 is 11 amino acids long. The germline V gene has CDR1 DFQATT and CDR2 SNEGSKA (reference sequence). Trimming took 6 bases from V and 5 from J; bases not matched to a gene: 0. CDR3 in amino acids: CSAQGDQPQHF. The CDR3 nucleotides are TGCAGTGCACAGGGGGATCAGCCCCAGCATTTT.

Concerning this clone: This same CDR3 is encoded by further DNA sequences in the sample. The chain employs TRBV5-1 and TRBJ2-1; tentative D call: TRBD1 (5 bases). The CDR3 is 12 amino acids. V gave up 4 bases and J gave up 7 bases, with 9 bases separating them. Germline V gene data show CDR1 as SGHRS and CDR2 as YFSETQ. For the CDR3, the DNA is TGCGCCAGCAGCCCCCAGGGAAATGAGCAGTTCTTC. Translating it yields CASSPQGNEQFF. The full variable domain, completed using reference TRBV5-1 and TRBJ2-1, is KAGVTQTPRYLIKTRGQQVTLSCSPISGHRSVSWYQQTPGQGLQFLFEYFSETQRNKGNFPGRFSGRQFSNSRSEMNVSTLELGDSALYLCASSPQGNEQFFGPGTRLTVL.

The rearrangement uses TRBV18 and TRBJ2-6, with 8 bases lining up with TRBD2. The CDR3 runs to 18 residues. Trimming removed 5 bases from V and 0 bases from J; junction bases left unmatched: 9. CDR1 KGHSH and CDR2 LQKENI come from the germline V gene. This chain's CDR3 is CASSSLPSGSSGANVLTF. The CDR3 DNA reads TGTGCCAGCTCATCCCTTCCCAGCGGGAGCTCTGGGGCCAACGTCCTGACTTTC.

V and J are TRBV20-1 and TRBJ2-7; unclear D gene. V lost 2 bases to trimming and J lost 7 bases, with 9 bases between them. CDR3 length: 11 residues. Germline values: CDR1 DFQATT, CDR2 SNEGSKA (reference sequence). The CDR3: CSARPIYEQYF. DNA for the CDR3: TGCAGTGCTAGACCCATCTATGAGCAGTACTTC.

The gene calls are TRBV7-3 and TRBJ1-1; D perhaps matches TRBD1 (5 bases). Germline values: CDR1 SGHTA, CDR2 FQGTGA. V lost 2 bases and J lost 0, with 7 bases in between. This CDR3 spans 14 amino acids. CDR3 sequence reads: CASSLPGLNTEAFF. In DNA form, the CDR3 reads TGTGCCAGCAGCTTACCAGGGTTGAACACTGAAGCTTTCTTT.

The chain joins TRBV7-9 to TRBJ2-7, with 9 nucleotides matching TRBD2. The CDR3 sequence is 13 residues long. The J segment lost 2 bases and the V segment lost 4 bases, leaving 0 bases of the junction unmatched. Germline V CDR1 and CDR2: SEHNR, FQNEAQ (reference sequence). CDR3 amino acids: CASSSSGTYEQYF. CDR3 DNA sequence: TGTGCCAGCAGCTCTAGCGGGACCTACGAGCAGTACTTC.

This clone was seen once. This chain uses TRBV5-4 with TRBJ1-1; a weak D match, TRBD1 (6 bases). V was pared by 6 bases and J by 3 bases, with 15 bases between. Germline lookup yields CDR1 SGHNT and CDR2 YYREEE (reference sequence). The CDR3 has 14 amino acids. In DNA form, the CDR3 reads TGTGCCAGCACCTACGGAGGGGGTTACACTGAAGCTTTCTTT. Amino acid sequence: CASTYGGGYTEAFF. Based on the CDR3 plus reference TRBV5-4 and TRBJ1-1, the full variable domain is ETGVTQSPTHLIKTRGQQVTLRCSSQSGHNTVSWYQQALGQGPQFIFQYYREEENGRGNFPPRFSGLQFPNYSSELNVNALELDDSALYLCASTYGGGYTEAFFGQGTRLTVV.

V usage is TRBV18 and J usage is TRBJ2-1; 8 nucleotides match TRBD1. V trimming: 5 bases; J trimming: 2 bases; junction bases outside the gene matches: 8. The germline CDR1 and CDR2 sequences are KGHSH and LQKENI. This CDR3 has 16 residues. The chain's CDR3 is CASSKRQGWAYNEQFF. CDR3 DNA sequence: TGTGCCAGCTCAAAAAGACAGGGGTGGGCCTACAATGAGCAGTTCTTC.

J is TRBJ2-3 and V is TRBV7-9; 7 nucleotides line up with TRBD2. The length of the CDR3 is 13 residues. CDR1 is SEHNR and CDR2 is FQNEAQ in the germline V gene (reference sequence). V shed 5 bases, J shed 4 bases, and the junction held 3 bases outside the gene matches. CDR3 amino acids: CASSPTSPDTQYF. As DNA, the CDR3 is TGTGCCAGCAGCCCGACTAGCCCAGATACGCAGTATTTT.

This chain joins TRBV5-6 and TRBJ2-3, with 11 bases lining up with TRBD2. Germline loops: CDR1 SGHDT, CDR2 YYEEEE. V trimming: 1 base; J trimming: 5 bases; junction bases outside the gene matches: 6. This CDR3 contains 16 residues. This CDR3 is CASSLILAGAIDTQYF. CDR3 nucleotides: TGTGCCAGCAGCTTGATACTAGCGGGAGCTATAGATACGCAGTATTTT. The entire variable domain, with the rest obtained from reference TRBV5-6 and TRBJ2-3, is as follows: DAGVTQSPTHLIKTRGQQVTLRCSPKSGHDTVSWYQQALGQGPQFIFQYYEEEERQRGNFPDRFSGHQFPNYSSELNVNALLLGDSALYLCASSLILAGAIDTQYFGPGTRLTVL.

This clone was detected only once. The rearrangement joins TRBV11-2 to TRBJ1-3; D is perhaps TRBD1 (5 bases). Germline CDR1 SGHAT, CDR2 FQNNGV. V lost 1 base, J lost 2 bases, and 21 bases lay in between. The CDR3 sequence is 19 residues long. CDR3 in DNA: TGTGCCAGCAGCTTAGGGCCCGGCCCGGGACCAAGGGCTGGAAACACCATATATTTT. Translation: CASSLGPGPGPRAGNTIYF.

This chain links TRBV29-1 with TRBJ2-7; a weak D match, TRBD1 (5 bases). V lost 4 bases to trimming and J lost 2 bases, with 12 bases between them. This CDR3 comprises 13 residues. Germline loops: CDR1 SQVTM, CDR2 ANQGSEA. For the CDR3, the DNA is TGCAGCGTTGCCCTCTTGGGGCCCTACGAGCAGTACTTC. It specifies CSVALLGPYEQYF.

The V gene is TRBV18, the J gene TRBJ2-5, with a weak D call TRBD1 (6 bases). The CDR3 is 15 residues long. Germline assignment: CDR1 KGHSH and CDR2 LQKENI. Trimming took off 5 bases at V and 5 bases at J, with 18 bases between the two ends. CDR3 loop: CASSAQTGFSETQYF. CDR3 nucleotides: TGTGCCAGCTCAGCCCAAACAGGGTTCAGCGAGACCCAGTACTTC.

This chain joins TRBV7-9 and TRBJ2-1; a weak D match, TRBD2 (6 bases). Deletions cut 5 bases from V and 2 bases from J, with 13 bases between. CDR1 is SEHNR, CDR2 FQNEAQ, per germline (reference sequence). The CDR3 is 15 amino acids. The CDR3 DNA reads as TGTGCCAGCAGCAAGTGGAGGGACCCCTACAATGAGCAGTTCTTC. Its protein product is CASSKWRDPYNEQFF.

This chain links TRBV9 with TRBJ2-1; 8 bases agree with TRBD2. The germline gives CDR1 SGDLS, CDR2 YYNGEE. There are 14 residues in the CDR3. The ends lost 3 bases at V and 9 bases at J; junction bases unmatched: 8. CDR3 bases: TGTGCCAGCAGCGAGACCGGGACTAGTTTTGAGCAGTTCTTC. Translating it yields CASSETGTSFEQFF.

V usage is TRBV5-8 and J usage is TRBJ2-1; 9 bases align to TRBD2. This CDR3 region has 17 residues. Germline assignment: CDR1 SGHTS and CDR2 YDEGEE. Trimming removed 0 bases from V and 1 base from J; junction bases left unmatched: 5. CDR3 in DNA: TGTGCCAGCAGCTTGGTGATGACTAGCGGTTCCTACAATGAGCAGTTCTTC. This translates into CASSLVMTSGSYNEQFF.

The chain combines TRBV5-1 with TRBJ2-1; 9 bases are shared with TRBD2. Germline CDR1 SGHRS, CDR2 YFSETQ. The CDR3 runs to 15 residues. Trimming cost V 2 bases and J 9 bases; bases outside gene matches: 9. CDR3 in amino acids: CASSFAGLAMGEQFF. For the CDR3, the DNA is TGCGCCAGCAGCTTTGCGGGACTAGCTATGGGTGAGCAGTTCTTC. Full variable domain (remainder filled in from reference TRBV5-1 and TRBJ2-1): KAGVTQTPRYLIKTRGQQVTLSCSPISGHRSVSWYQQTPGQGLQFLFEYFSETQRNKGNFPGRFSGRQFSNSRSEMNVSTLELGDSALYLCASSFAGLAMGEQFFGPGTRLTVL.

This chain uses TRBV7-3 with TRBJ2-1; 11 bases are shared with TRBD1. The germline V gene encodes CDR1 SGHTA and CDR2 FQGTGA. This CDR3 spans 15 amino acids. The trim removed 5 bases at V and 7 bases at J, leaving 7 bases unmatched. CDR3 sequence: CASSIGQGARNEQFF. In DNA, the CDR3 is TGTGCCAGCAGCATTGGACAGGGGGCCCGAAATGAGCAGTTCTTC.

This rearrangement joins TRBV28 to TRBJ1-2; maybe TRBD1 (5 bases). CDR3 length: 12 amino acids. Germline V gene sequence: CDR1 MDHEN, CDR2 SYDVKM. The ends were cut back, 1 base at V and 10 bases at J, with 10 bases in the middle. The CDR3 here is CASSLSQGSYTF. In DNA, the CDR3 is TGTGCCAGCAGTTTATCCCAGGGTTCCTACACCTTC.

CDR3 in amino acids: CASSYRITADDEQYF. The CDR3 coding sequence is TGTGCCAGCAGTTACAGGATTACAGCAGACGACGAGCAGTACTTC. The chain carries TRBV6-5 and TRBJ2-7; D gene unclear. V lost 2 bases and J lost 5, with 16 bases in between. The V gene's germline CDR1 is MNHEY and CDR2 SVGAGI. This CDR3 contains 15 residues.

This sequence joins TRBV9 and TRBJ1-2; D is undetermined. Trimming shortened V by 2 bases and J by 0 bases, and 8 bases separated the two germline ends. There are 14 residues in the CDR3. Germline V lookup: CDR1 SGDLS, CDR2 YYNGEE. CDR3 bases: TGTGCCAGCAGCGTCCAGCCAGCTAACTATGGCTACACCTTC. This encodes CASSVQPANYGYTF. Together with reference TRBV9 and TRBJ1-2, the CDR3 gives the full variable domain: DSGVTQTPKHLITATGQRVTLRCSPRSGDLSVYWYQQSLDQGLQFLIQYYNGEERAKGNILERFSAQQFPDLHSELNLSSLELGDSALYFCASSVQPANYGYTFGSGTRLTVV.